A single sample gave rise to the 29 T cell receptor beta chains below, sequenced in a study of CD8 T cells in ankylosing spondylitis listed by TCRdb under 2017. Library construction relied on 5' RACE. Instrument on record: Illumina HiSeq 2500. TCRdb reran the public reads through fastp at Q25 and MiXCR, keeping productive beta chains. Entries are consolidated by CDR3 protein sequence, retaining the most common genes and DNA. The sample table lists fewer than 250,000 distinct CDR3 sequences, under 12% of them with a count of one. The ten largest clones add up to around 2.6% of the sample. Sequences were obtained from blood, either unsorted or a sorted T cell fraction (not recorded which). The receptors were gathered from a male donor with ankylosing spondylitis or in good health (not recorded which).

In its sample, this clonotype was seen many times. The chain combines TRBV3-1 with TRBJ2-3; 8 positions agree with TRBD2. Germline-derived CDR1 and CDR2 are LGHDT and YNNKEL (reference sequence). CDR3 length equals 16 residues. The J segment lost 7 bases and the V segment lost 5 bases, leaving 14 bases of the junction unmatched. CDR3 amino acids: CASSNPSGPGPHTQYF. The CDR3 DNA follows: TGTGCCAGCAGCAATCCTAGCGGGCCCGGACCCCATACGCAGTATTTT.

This chain links TRBV19 with TRBJ2-1, with 9 bases matching TRBD2. CDR1 LNHDA and CDR2 SQIVND come from the germline V gene (reference sequence). This CDR3 spans 17 amino acids. V shed 5 bases and J 0 bases; nucleotides not matched to a gene: 8. The CDR3 loop reads CASSVLAGVNSYNEQFF. CDR3 nucleotides: TGTGCCAGTAGTGTTTTAGCGGGAGTGAACTCCTACAATGAGCAGTTCTTC. Full variable domain (remainder filled in from reference TRBV19 and TRBJ2-1): DGGITQSPKYLFRKEGQNVTLSCEQNLNHDAMYWYRQDPGQGLRLIYYSQIVNDFQKGDIAEGYSVSREKKESFPLTVTSAQKNPTAFYLCASSVLAGVNSYNEQFFGPGTRLTVL.

This clonotype was counted ten times or more. The chain uses TRBV5-1 and TRBJ1-1; no clear D gene. Germline V CDR1 and CDR2: SGHRS, YFSETQ. The CDR3 is 15 amino acids. V was pared by 6 bases and J by 3 bases, with 18 bases between. The DNA of the CDR3 is TGCGCCAGCACCCTGGAAGGTCAGTTGGACACTGAAGCTTTCTTT. Its translation is CASTLEGQLDTEAFF.

In its sample, this clonotype was seen a few times. V gene TRBV6-5 combines with J gene TRBJ2-1, with TRBD1 matching over 12 bases. There are 15 residues in the CDR3. Trimming cost V 0 bases and J 7 bases; bases outside gene matches: 1. Germline lookup yields CDR1 MNHEY and CDR2 SVGAGI. CDR3 in DNA: TGTGCCAGCAGTTACTCGGGACAGGGGGCGAATGAGCAGTTCTTC. Translating it yields CASSYSGQGANEQFF.

This chain connects TRBV7-9 to TRBJ1-4, with 8 bases fitting TRBD1. CDR3 length: 16 residues. Germline values: CDR1 SEHNR, CDR2 FQNEAQ (reference sequence). V dropped 6 bases and J dropped 4; count of bases not matched to a gene: 10. This chain's CDR3 is CASSISRGRINEKLFF. CDR3 nucleotide sequence: TGTGCCAGCAGTATATCCAGGGGGCGTATTAATGAAAAACTGTTTTTT.

This clonotype was found many times. This chain uses TRBV7-2 with TRBJ1-2, with D uncertain. This CDR3 comprises 13 residues. Trimming removed 0 bases from V and 5 bases from J, with 7 bases in between. Germline V lookup: CDR1 SGHTA, CDR2 FQGNSA. As DNA, the CDR3 is TGTGCCAGCAGCTTAGCGGCTGCTTATGGCTACACCTTC. Translation gives CASSLAAAYGYTF. Variable domain in full (rest from reference TRBV7-2 and TRBJ1-2): GAGVSQSPSNKVTEKGKDVELRCDPISGHTALYWYRQSLGQGLEFLIYFQGNSAPDKSGLPSDRFSAERTGGSVSTLTIQRTQQEDSAVYLCASSLAAAYGYTFGSGTRLTVV.

This sequence joins TRBV6-5 and TRBJ2-5, with D possibly matching TRBD2 (6 bases). Germline lookup yields CDR1 MNHEY and CDR2 SVGAGI. The CDR3 is 13 amino acids. V lost 3 bases and J lost 7, with 12 bases in between. The CDR3 nucleotides read TGTGCCAGCAGTTATCCGGGGGTGGCGACCCAGTACTTC. Translation: CASSYPGVATQYF.

The sample holds many counts of this clonotype. V is TRBV15 and J is TRBJ2-3; 7 nucleotides line up with TRBD1. Germline loops: CDR1 LNHNV, CDR2 YYDKDF (reference sequence). V lost 5 bases, J lost 4 bases, and 12 bases stayed unmatched. The CDR3 runs to 16 residues. CDR3 in amino acids: CATSGTDRAYADTQYF. The CDR3 bases are TGTGCCACCAGCGGGACCGACAGGGCGTACGCAGATACGCAGTATTTT. Full variable domain (outside the CDR3, taken from reference TRBV15 and TRBJ2-3): DAMVIQNPRYQVTQFGKPVTLSCSQTLNHNVMYWYQQKSSQAPKLLFHYYDKDFNNEADTPDNFQSRRPNTSFCFLDIRSPGLGDTAMYLCATSGTDRAYADTQYFGPGTRLTVL.

This clonotype was counted at least ten times. The chain is built from TRBV12-3 or TRBV12-4 and TRBJ2-1, with 7 bases lining up with TRBD2. The junction had 8 bases not matched to a gene; V was cut back by 8 bases and J by 4 bases. The CDR3 totals 14 residues. Here the CDR3 reads CASGVGGTYNEQFF. The CDR3 DNA is TGTGCCAGCGGGGTGGGAGGGACTTACAATGAGCAGTTCTTC.

V usage is TRBV7-7 and J usage is TRBJ2-5; 7 bases map to TRBD1. Germline loops: CDR1 SSHAT, CDR2 FNYEAQ (reference sequence). With 6 bases clipped from V and 1 base from J, the junction kept 8 bases outside the gene matches. CDR3 length: 15 residues. CDR3 residues: CASRPYRGSQETQYF. CDR3 coding DNA: TGTGCCAGCAGACCGTACAGGGGCTCCCAAGAGACCCAGTACTTC.

This clonotype was counted at least ten times. The chain employs TRBV12-3 or TRBV12-4 and TRBJ1-5; D might be TRBD1 (5 bases). The CDR3 loop spans 15 amino acids. Trimming shortened V by 1 base and J by 0 bases, and 7 bases separated the two germline ends. CDR3 DNA: TGTGCCAGCAGTTTAGGGGGCCTTAGCAATCAGCCCCAGCATTTT. This gives the protein CASSLGGLSNQPQHF.

This clonotype was recorded many times. The chain recombines TRBV20-1 with TRBJ1-5; D is unclear. The CDR3 is 13 amino acids. The V gene's germline CDR1 is DFQATT and CDR2 SNEGSKA (reference sequence). The V and J ends lost 5 bases and 3 bases respectively, with 11 bases between them. The CDR3 region is CSASSTTNQPQHF. CDR3 nucleotide sequence: TGCAGTGCTTCGAGCACTACCAATCAGCCCCAGCATTTT.

In its sample, this clonotype was seen a few times. The J gene is TRBJ1-2, the V gene TRBV7-2; D remains ambiguous. From germline, CDR1 is SGHTA and CDR2 FQGNSA. The V gene lost 5 bases and the J gene lost 4 bases, with 14 bases spanning the gap. The CDR3 runs 14 residues. The CDR3 DNA reads as TGTGCCAGCAGCCCCGTGCCCGCCCCCTATGGCTACACCTTC. This sequence encodes CASSPVPAPYGYTF. Full variable domain (missing parts from reference TRBV7-2 and TRBJ1-2): GAGVSQSPSNKVTEKGKDVELRCDPISGHTALYWYRQSLGQGLEFLIYFQGNSAPDKSGLPSDRFSAERTGGSVSTLTIQRTQQEDSAVYLCASSPVPAPYGYTFGSGTRLTVV.

This clonotype showed up many times. V usage is TRBV5-1 and J usage is TRBJ1-1; D uncertain. The CDR3 has 15 residues. The germline V gene has CDR1 SGHRS and CDR2 YFSETQ. V lost 2 bases and J 3 bases, leaving 14 bases between the germline ends. CDR3 coding DNA: TGCGCCAGCAGCTTCTCAGGTGATTCGGACACTGAAGCTTTCTTT. Residues: CASSFSGDSDTEAFF.

The chain couples TRBV7-8 to TRBJ1-1, with D tentatively TRBD1 (5 bases). The length of the CDR3 is 19 residues. V was trimmed by 5 bases and J by 0 bases, leaving 25 bases between them. CDR1 is SGHVS, CDR2 FQNEAQ, per germline. CDR3 region: CASSQNSPGEVVMNTEAFF. The CDR3 DNA reads as TGTGCCAGCAGCCAAAATAGCCCGGGGGAAGTAGTCATGAACACTGAAGCTTTCTTT.

V usage is TRBV6-1 and J usage is TRBJ2-2, with 14 bases fitting TRBD2. The CDR3 covers 16 residues. With V trimmed by 5 bases and J by 7 bases, 6 bases remained unmatched. The germline V gene has CDR1 MNHNS and CDR2 SASEGT. CDR3 in amino acids: CASSRLAGGKGGELFF. CDR3 DNA: TGTGCCAGCAGTCGACTAGCGGGAGGGAAAGGCGGGGAGCTGTTTTTT.

This clonotype was seen a handful of times. This CDR3 reads CSADQAEGTQYF. CDR3 DNA sequence: TGCAGTGCAGATCAAGCGGAAGGTACGCAGTATTTT. The chain couples TRBV20-1 to TRBJ2-3; D perhaps matches TRBD2 (5 bases). The CDR3 spans 12 residues. CDR1 and CDR2 (germline): DFQATT, SNEGSKA (reference sequence). The V and J ends lost 6 bases and 8 bases respectively, with 15 bases between them.

The rearrangement links TRBV7-2 to TRBJ2-1; TRBD2 aligns across 9 bases. CDR1 and CDR2 (germline): SGHTA, FQGNSA. The length of the CDR3 is 15 residues. With 0 bases clipped from V and 7 bases from J, the junction kept 4 bases outside the gene matches. CDR3 protein: CASSLARTSVNEQFF. Here the CDR3 DNA reads TGTGCCAGCAGCTTAGCCCGGACTAGCGTGAATGAGCAGTTCTTC.

This clonotype was detected many times. The V gene is TRBV4-2, the J gene TRBJ2-3, with 8 positions matching TRBD1. The CDR3 has 20 residues. J lost 5 bases, V lost 0 bases, and 19 bases had no gene match. Germline lookup yields CDR1 LGHNA and CDR2 YNFKEQ. Here the CDR3 reads CASSQEGPGTGNPGLDTQYF. The CDR3 DNA follows: TGTGCCAGCAGCCAAGAGGGGCCCGGGACAGGTAACCCGGGGTTAGATACGCAGTATTTT.

This clonotype has ten or more counts. The chain combines TRBV7-8 with TRBJ1-5; D might be TRBD1 (6 bases). The ends were cut back, 1 base at V and 4 bases at J, with 17 bases in the middle. This CDR3 region has 17 residues. Germline V lookup: CDR1 SGHVS, CDR2 FQNEAQ. CDR3 DNA: TGTGCCAGCAGCTTAGTAGGGGGTGGGCGGGGGAATCAGCCCCAGCATTTT. Translating gives CASSLVGGGRGNQPQHF.

V and J are TRBV5-1 and TRBJ1-3; TRBD1 matches at 8 bases. Germline V gene sequence: CDR1 SGHRS, CDR2 YFSETQ. Losses at the gene ends were 3 bases for V and 2 bases for J; bases not matched to a gene: 22. This CDR3 contains 21 residues. This CDR3 is CASSSTTRTGTGGTAGNTIYF. Written as DNA, the CDR3 is TGCGCCAGCAGCTCCACTACGAGGACCGGGACAGGCGGAACAGCTGGAAACACCATATATTTT.

Only a few counts were recorded for this clonotype. The CDR3 nucleotides read TGTGCCAGCAGTTCCTCCGGGGCGGAAGGAAAGGGTATTGACAATGAGCAGTTCTTC. It is translated as CASSSSGAEGKGIDNEQFF. This sequence joins TRBV11-1 and TRBJ2-1; tentatively, D is TRBD1 or TRBD2 (5 bases each). Germline assignment: CDR1 SGHAT and CDR2 FQDESV (reference sequence). V was pared by 6 bases and J by 5 bases, with 29 bases between. This CDR3 is 19 amino acids long.

There are many counts of this clonotype. The chain is built from TRBV7-8 and TRBJ2-3, with TRBD1 identical over 8 bases. Germline lookup yields CDR1 SGHVS and CDR2 FQNEAQ. The CDR3 contains 18 residues. With 4 bases clipped from V and 3 bases from J, the junction kept 15 bases outside the gene matches. This CDR3 is CASSYNDGQGTGTDTQYF. The DNA of the CDR3 is TGTGCCAGCAGCTACAACGACGGACAGGGAACGGGGACAGATACGCAGTATTTT. Complete variable domain (other parts from reference TRBV7-8 and TRBJ2-3): GAGVSQSPRYKVAKRGQDVALRCDPISGHVSLFWYQQALGQGPEFLTYFQNEAQLDKSGLPSDRFFAERPEGSVSTLKIQRTQQEDSAVYLCASSYNDGQGTGTDTQYFGPGTRLTVL.

This clonotype has a count of ten or more. The rearrangement joins TRBV12-3 or TRBV12-4 to TRBJ2-7; TRBD2 might be the D (6 bases). The CDR3 sequence is 14 residues long. Deletions cut 3 bases from V and 1 base from J, with 10 bases between. Here the CDR3 DNA reads TGTGCCAGCAGTTTTCAGGAGGGGTCCTACGAGCAGTACTTC. It specifies CASSFQEGSYEQYF.

This clonotype was observed a handful of times. The rearrangement links TRBV7-9 to TRBJ1-1, with 7 nucleotides matching TRBD1. The CDR3 totals 16 residues. J gave up 6 bases and V 6 bases, and 16 bases lay outside the gene matches. The V gene's germline CDR1 is SEHNR and CDR2 FQNEAQ (reference sequence). CDR3 DNA sequence: TGTGCCAGCAGTCCACGCCCAGGGACAGACTTCTCTGAAGCTTTCTTT. This gives the protein CASSPRPGTDFSEAFF. The full variable domain, completed using reference TRBV7-9 and TRBJ1-1, is DTGVSQNPRHKITKRGQNVTFRCDPISEHNRLYWYRQTLGQGPEFLTYFQNEAQLEKSRLLSDRFSAERPKGSFSTLEIQRTEQGDSAMYLCASSPRPGTDFSEAFFGQGTRLTVV.

Many counts were recorded for this clonotype. This sequence joins TRBV20-1 and TRBJ2-2; TRBD2 might be the D (6 bases). V was clipped by 3 bases and J by 3 bases, with 17 bases between them. The CDR3 loop spans 16 amino acids. The germline gives CDR1 DFQATT, CDR2 SNEGSKA (reference sequence). DNA for the CDR3: TGCAGTGCTAGTTTGCGGGGTTTCGGGGACACCGGGGAGCTGTTTTTT. Protein sequence: CSASLRGFGDTGELFF.

This clonotype was observed at least ten times. The chain links TRBV5-1 to TRBJ2-2; D ambiguous. Germline lookup yields CDR1 SGHRS and CDR2 YFSETQ. V was shortened by 4 bases and J by 0 bases, with 13 bases between the two germline ends. The CDR3 consists of 16 residues. CDR3 nucleotide sequence: TGCGCCAGCAGCACGGACGGAGCCGCGAACACCGGGGAGCTGTTTTTT. Translation: CASSTDGAANTGELFF.

There are a few counts of this clonotype. The chain uses TRBV3-1 and TRBJ1-6; no firm D call. Germline V lookup: CDR1 LGHDT, CDR2 YNNKEL (reference sequence). Deletions cut 5 bases from V and 7 bases from J, with 15 bases between. The CDR3 contains 15 residues. This chain's CDR3 is CASSLSQGGNSPLHF. Here the CDR3 DNA reads TGTGCCAGCAGCTTATCCCAAGGCGGGAATTCACCCCTCCACTTT.

This clonotype was counted ten times or more. The rearrangement joins TRBV5-1 to TRBJ2-5; no reliable D call. Trimming pared 3 bases from V and 2 bases from J, leaving 11 bases between. CDR1 and CDR2 from the germline V gene are SGHRS and YFSETQ. This CDR3 region has 14 residues. As DNA, the CDR3 is TGCGCCAGCAGCTCAGGACGCAGTCAAGAGACCCAGTACTTC. Translated, it gives CASSSGRSQETQYF.